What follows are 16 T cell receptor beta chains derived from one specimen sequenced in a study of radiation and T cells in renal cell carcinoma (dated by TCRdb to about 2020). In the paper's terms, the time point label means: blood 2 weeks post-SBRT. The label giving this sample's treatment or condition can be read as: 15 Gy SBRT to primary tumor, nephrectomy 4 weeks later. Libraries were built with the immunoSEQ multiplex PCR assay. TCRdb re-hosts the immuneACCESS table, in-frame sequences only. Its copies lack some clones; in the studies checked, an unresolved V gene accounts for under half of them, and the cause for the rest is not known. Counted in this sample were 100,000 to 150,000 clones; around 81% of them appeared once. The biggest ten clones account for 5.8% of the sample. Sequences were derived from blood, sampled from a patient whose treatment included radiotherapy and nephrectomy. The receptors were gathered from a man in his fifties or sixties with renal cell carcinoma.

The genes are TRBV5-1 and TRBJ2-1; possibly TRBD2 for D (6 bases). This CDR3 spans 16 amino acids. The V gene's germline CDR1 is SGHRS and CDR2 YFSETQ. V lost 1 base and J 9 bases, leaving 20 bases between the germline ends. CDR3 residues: CASSLSFLGRGFEQFF. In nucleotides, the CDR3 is TGCGCCAGCAGCTTGTCGTTTCTCGGTCGGGGGTTTGAGCAGTTCTTC. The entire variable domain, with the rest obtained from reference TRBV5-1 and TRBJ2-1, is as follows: KAGVTQTPRYLIKTRGQQVTLSCSPISGHRSVSWYQQTPGQGLQFLFEYFSETQRNKGNFPGRFSGRQFSNSRSEMNVSTLELGDSALYLCASSLSFLGRGFEQFFGPGTRLTVL.

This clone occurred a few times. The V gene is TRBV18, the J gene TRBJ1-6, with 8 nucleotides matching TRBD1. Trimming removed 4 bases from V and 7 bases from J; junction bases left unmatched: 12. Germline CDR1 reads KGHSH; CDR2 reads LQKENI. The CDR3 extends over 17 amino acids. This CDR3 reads CASSLHGQGFINSPLHF. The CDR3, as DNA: TGTGCCAGCTCACTTCATGGACAGGGATTCATCAATTCACCCCTCCACTTT.

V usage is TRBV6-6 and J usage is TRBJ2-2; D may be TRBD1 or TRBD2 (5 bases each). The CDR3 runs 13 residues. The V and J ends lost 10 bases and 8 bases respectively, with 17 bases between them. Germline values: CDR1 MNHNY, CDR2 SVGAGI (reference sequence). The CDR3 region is CATRLFEGGELFF. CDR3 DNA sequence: TGTGCCACCAGACTATTCGAGGGGGGGGAGCTGTTTTTT.

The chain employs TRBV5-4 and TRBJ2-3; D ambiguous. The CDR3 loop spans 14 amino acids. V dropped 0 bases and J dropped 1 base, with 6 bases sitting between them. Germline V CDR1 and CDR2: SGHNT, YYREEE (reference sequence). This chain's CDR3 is CASSLAKRTDTQYF. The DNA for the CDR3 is TGTGCCAGCAGCTTGGCCAAACGCACAGATACGCAGTATTTT.

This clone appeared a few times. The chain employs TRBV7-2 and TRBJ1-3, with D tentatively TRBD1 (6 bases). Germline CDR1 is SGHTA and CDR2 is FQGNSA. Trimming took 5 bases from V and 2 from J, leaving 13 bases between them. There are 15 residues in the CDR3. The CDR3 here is CASSPQGLTGNTIYF. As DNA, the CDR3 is TGTGCCAGCAGCCCGCAGGGGTTAACTGGAAACACCATATATTTT.

CDR3 sequence reads: CASSLSRGRTDTQYF. As DNA, the CDR3 is TGTGCCAGCAGCTTATCCCGGGGTCGCACAGATACGCAGTATTTT. The V call is TRBV7-3, the J call TRBJ2-3; TRBD2 is a possible D gene (5 bases). There are 15 residues in the CDR3. CDR1 and CDR2 from the germline V gene are SGHTA and FQGTGA. The V end was cut by 2 bases, the J end by 1 base, with 10 bases between. Combining the CDR3 with reference TRBV7-3 and TRBJ2-3 gives the whole variable domain GAGVSQTPSNKVTEKGKYVELRCDPISGHTALYWYRQSLGQGPEFLIYFQGTGAADDSGLPNDRFFAVRPEGSVSTLKIQRTERGDSAVYLCASSLSRGRTDTQYFGPGTRLTVL.

In nucleotides, the CDR3 is TGTGCCAGCAGCAAAGCGCGGGGGGATAGCAATCAGCCCCAGCATTTT. Its translation is CASSKARGDSNQPQHF. The chain is built from TRBV21-1 and TRBJ1-5. TRBV21-1 is given as a pseudogene. This CDR3 spans 16 amino acids.

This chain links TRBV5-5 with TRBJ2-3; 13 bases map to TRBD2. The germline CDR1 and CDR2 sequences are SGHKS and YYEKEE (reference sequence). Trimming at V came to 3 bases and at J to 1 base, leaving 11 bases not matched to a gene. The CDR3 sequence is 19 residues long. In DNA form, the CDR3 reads TGTGCCAGCAGCTCTTACGGGACTAGCGGGGTGTGGGGCACAGATACGCAGTATTTT. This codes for CASSSYGTSGVWGTDTQYF.

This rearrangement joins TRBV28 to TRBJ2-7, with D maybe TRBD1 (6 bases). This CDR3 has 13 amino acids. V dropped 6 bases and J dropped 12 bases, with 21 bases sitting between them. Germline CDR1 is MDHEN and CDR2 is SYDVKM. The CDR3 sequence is CASSNYNYRARYF. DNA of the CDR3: TGTGCCAGCAGCAACTACAATTACAGGGCAAGGTACTTC.

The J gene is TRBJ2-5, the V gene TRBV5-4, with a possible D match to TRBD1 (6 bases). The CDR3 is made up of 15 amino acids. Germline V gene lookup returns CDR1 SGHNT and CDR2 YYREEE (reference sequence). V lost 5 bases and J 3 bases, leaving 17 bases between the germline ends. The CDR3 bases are TGTGCCAGCAGAAAAGTAGATACAGGGAAAGAGACCCAGTACTTC. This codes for CASRKVDTGKETQYF.

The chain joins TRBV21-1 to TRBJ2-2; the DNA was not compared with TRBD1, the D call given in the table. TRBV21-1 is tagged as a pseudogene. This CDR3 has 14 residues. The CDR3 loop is CASSKEGGFRELFF. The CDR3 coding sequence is TGTGCCAGCAGCAAAGAAGGGGGATTCCGGGAGCTGTTTTTT.

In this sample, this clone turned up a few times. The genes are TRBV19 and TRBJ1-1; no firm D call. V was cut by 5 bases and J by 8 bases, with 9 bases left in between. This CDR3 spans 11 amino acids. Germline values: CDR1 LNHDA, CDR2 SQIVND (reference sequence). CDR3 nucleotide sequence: TGTGCCAGTAGTGACTGGTACGAAGCTTTCTTT. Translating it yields CASSDWYEAFF. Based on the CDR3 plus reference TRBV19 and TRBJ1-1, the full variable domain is DGGITQSPKYLFRKEGQNVTLSCEQNLNHDAMYWYRQDPGQGLRLIYYSQIVNDFQKGDIAEGYSVSREKKESFPLTVTSAQKNPTAFYLCASSDWYEAFFGQGTRLTVV.

CDR3 region: CASSVGQGQDGYTF. The CDR3 bases are TGTGCCAGCAGCGTAGGGCAGGGGCAGGATGGCTACACCTTC. The chain has TRBV9 and TRBJ1-2; D possibly corresponds to TRBD1 (6 bases). Germline lookup yields CDR1 SGDLS and CDR2 YYNGEE. Between the trimmed V and J ends, which lost 0 bases and 6 bases, there was a span of 12 bases. The CDR3 loop spans 14 amino acids.

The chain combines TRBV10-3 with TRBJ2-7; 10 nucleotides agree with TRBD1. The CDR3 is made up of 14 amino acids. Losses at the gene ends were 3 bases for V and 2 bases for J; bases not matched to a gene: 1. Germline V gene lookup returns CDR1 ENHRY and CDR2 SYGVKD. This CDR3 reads CAISDGQGAYEQYF. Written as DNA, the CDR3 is TGTGCCATCAGTGACGGACAGGGGGCCTACGAGCAGTACTTC.

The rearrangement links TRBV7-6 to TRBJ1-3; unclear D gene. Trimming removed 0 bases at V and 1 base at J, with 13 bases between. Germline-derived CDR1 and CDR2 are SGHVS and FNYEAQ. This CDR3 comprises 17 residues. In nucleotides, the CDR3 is TGTGCCAGCAGCTTAGCACCGGGAGCCCTATCTGGAAACACCATATATTTT. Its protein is CASSLAPGALSGNTIYF.

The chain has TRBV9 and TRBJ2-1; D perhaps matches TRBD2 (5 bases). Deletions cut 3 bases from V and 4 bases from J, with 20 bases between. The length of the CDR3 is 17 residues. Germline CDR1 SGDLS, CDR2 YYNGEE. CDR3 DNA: TGTGCCAGCAGCGCAGCCTCCCCAGCGGCCAGTTACAATGAGCAGTTCTTC. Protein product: CASSAASPAASYNEQFF.